These 27 T cell receptor beta chains were sequenced from one sample in a study of tumor and adjacent non-tumor tissue in lung cancer. The template was RNA from unsorted bulk tissue. This non-tumor lung sample came from over 3 cm beyond the tumor edge. TCRbeta libraries were built with three rounds of nested PCR, modified from ARM-PCR. From the multiplex PCR reads, TCRdb called clonotypes with MiXCR, one entry per CDR3 protein. The data contain about 98,000 distinct CDR3 sequences, about 80% of them singletons. Sequencing used distant non-tumor lung tissue. The receptors come from a man between 60 and 75 years old with small cell lung cancer.

The chain employs TRBV11-3 and TRBJ2-1; TRBD2 matches at 15 bases. The V gene's germline CDR1 is SGHNT and CDR2 YENEEA. V lost 0 bases, J lost 9 bases, and 9 bases stayed unmatched. The CDR3 is made up of 18 amino acids. CDR3 sequence: CASSLDGMGLAGGCEQFF. The CDR3 DNA follows: TGTGCCAGCAGCTTAGATGGGATGGGACTAGCGGGGGGATGTGAGCAGTTCTTC.

Of note for this clonotype: The conserved phenylalanine or tryptophan is not found at the CDR3 terminus, so this likely reflects a read error. V is TRBV11-3 and J is TRBJ2-7, with TRBD2 identical over 9 bases. The CDR3 length is 17 residues. The germline CDR1 and CDR2 sequences are SGHNT and YENEEA. CDR3 sequence (DNA): TGTGCCAACAGCTTTAGCGGGGGCAGCCCCACTGTCTACGAGCAGTACCTC. It translates to CANSFSGGSPTVYEQYL.

Comments on this clonotype: The germline gene is not matched at one end of the junction; a read error may be the cause. This chain connects TRBV11-1 to TRBJ2-6; TRBD2 is a possible D gene (6 bases). The germline V gene has CDR1 SGHAT and CDR2 FQDESV (reference sequence). This CDR3 has 15 residues. CDR3 in DNA: TGTGCCTGCAGCCTAGCGTACTCTGGGGCCAATGCCCTGACTTTC. It encodes CACSLAYSGANALTF.

Regarding this clonotype: Relative to the germline gene, one junction end is altered; a read error may explain this. The chain has TRBV11-2 and TRBJ2-2, with D possibly matching TRBD2 (6 bases). This CDR3 contains 15 residues. CDR1 SGHAT and CDR2 FQNNGV come from the germline V gene. The CDR3 region has the DNA TGTGCTAGCGGCTTTATTCGACTGGACACCGGGGAACTGTTTTTC. It codes for CASGFIRLDTGELFF. Complete variable domain (other parts from reference TRBV11-2 and TRBJ2-2): EAGVAQSPRYKIIEKRQSVAFWCNPISGHATLYWYQQILGQGPKLLIQFQNNGVVDDSQLPKDRFSAERLKGVDSTLKIQPAKLEDSAVYLCASGFIRLDTGELFFGEGSRLTVL.

This clonotype was picked up one time. The junction differs from germline at one of its ends, possibly a read error. This chain uses TRBV7-9 with TRBJ1-4; 8 bases align to TRBD1. The CDR3 covers 17 residues. Germline loops: CDR1 SEHNR, CDR2 FQNEAQ (reference sequence). CDR3 sequence reads: CASRLDFRDRSYEKLFF. The DNA for the CDR3 is TGTGCCAGCAGATTAGATTTCAGGGACAGGTCCTATGAAAAACTGTTTTTT. The full variable domain, completed using reference TRBV7-9 and TRBJ1-4, is DTGVSQNPRHKITKRGQNVTFRCDPISEHNRLYWYRQTLGQGPEFLTYFQNEAQLEKSRLLSDRFSAERPKGSFSTLEIQRTEQGDSAMYLCASRLDFRDRSYEKLFFGSGTQLSVL.

V is TRBV6-5 and J is TRBJ2-7; 10 bases map to TRBD2. V shed 6 bases and J 1 base; nucleotides not matched to a gene: 12. Germline V gives CDR1 MNHEY, CDR2 SVGAGI. This CDR3 region has 17 residues. The CDR3 loop reads CASRRGTSGILSYEQYF. For the CDR3, the DNA is TGTGCCAGCAGACGCGGAACTAGCGGGATTCTTTCCTACGAGCAGTACTTC.

As concerns this clonotype: A much larger clone sits a single nucleotide away, making a read error possible. The chain's CDR3 is CSATTGTGPVTQYF. The CDR3 DNA sequence: TGCAGTGCGACGACCGGGACAGGGCCGGTGACCCAGTACTTC. The rearrangement links TRBV20-1 to TRBJ2-5, with 9 bases identical to TRBD1. This CDR3 comprises 14 residues. The ends lost 6 bases at V and 7 bases at J; junction bases unmatched: 12. The germline CDR1 and CDR2 sequences are DFQATT and SNEGSKA (reference sequence).

With respect to this clonotype: A much larger clone is a single base away; this may be a read error. The CDR3 DNA reads as TGCGTCAGCAGCCTGGGCGCGGGCCACTCAGATACGCAGTATTTT. Amino acid sequence: CVSSLGAGHSDTQYF. The chain is built from TRBV5-1 and TRBJ2-3; tentatively, D is TRBD2 (5 bases). Germline V CDR1 and CDR2: SGHRS, YFSETQ. The CDR3 length is 15 residues.

The chain recombines TRBV6-1 with TRBJ2-1; D is uncertain. The CDR3 covers 13 residues. Germline assignment: CDR1 MNHNS and CDR2 SASEGT. CDR3 amino acids: CAIQQSSYNEQFF. The CDR3 DNA sequence: TGTGCTATCCAACAGAGCTCCTACAATGAGCAGTTCTTC.

Only one count was recorded for this clonotype. The CDR3 ends on some other residue instead of the conserved phenylalanine or tryptophan, so this is likely a read error. V is TRBV11-1 and J is TRBJ2-1; 13 nucleotides line up with TRBD2. Per the germline V gene, CDR1 is SGHAT and CDR2 is FQDESV (reference sequence). The CDR3 contains 18 residues. CDR3 in amino acids: CTSSSESRTSGSGNKQFS. CDR3 DNA: TGTACCAGCAGCTCAGAATCGAGGACTAGCGGGAGTGGTAATAAGCAGTTCTCC.

Comments on this clonotype: The junction differs from germline at one of its ends, possibly a read error. The chain uses TRBV6-5 and TRBJ1-1; D is unclear. CDR1 and CDR2 from the germline V gene are MNHEY and SVGAGI. The CDR3 runs 13 residues. CDR3 residues: CVSSSTRETEAFF. The DNA for the CDR3 is TGTGTCAGCAGTTCTACGAGAGAGACTGAAGCTTTCTTT.

Comments on this clonotype: An end of the junction differs from the germline gene, which may be a read error. The chain combines TRBV11-2 with TRBJ1-4; TRBD1 matches at 9 bases. The CDR3 covers 15 residues. CDR1 and CDR2 from the germline V gene are SGHAT and FQNNGV. CDR3 protein: CASSSRDRANGTLLF. For the CDR3, the DNA is TGTGCCAGCAGTTCCCGGGACAGGGCTAATGGAACACTGCTTTTT.

On this clonotype itself: In this CDR3 the conserved last residue, phenylalanine or tryptophan, is missing, so a read error is likely. The chain uses TRBV24-1 and TRBJ1-1; D not certain. The CDR3 runs to 14 residues. The ends were cut back, 2 bases at V and 7 bases at J, with 13 bases in the middle. CDR1 KGHDR and CDR2 SFDVKD come from the germline V gene. This CDR3 reads CATSDSGRLHEAFS. CDR3 DNA: TGTGCCACCAGTGATTCCGGGAGACTACATGAAGCTTTCTCT.

To note about this clonotype: An end of the junction does not agree with germline; a read error may underlie this. This rearrangement joins TRBV29-1 to TRBJ1-2, with a possible D match to TRBD1 (5 bases). The length of the CDR3 is 13 residues. Germline-derived CDR1 and CDR2 are SQVTM and ANQGSEA. In DNA, the CDR3 is TGCAGCGTTGAAGATGGTCGGGGCTATAGCCACGCCTTC. Protein sequence: CSVEDGRGYSHAF.

The chain employs TRBV6-1 and TRBJ1-2; possibly TRBD1 for D (5 bases). Germline V gives CDR1 MNHNS, CDR2 SASEGT. V gave up 7 bases and J gave up 7 bases, with 16 bases separating them. CDR3 size: 13 residues. The CDR3 sequence is CASTELWGTGYTF. CDR3 DNA: TGTGCCAGCACCGAACTTTGGGGGACTGGCTACACCTTC.

A word on this clonotype: Possible read error: a much larger clone is one base away. The chain carries TRBV28 and TRBJ2-1; 9 positions match TRBD1. This CDR3 region has 16 residues. Germline CDR1 MDHEN, CDR2 SYDVKM. This CDR3 reads CASSLEQGALYNVQFF. DNA of the CDR3: TGTGCCAGCAGTCTAGAACAGGGGGCGCTTTACAATGTGCAGTTCTTC.

With regard to this clonotype: A read error may produce the germline difference seen at one junction end. The chain is built from TRBV6-6 and TRBJ2-7; no definite D call. CDR1 is MNHNY and CDR2 is SVGAGI in the germline V gene (reference sequence). The CDR3 loop spans 14 amino acids. The CDR3 DNA reads TGTGCCAGCAGTTACACCGGAACCGTCTACGAGCGGTACTTC. Its protein is CASSYTGTVYERYF.

This clonotype occurred once. One junction end disagrees with the germline gene, perhaps due to a read error. The chain joins TRBV12-3 or TRBV12-4 to TRBJ1-2; D gene ambiguous. The CDR3 contains 14 residues. The CDR3 loop is CVSSYSRPGVGYTF. CDR3 in DNA: TGTGTCAGCAGTTATTCCCGCCCTGGGGTTGGCTACACCTTC.

V gene TRBV4-1 combines with J gene TRBJ2-5; 7 positions match TRBD1. CDR1 and CDR2 from the germline V gene are MGHRA and YSYEKL. V shed 7 bases and J 8 bases; nucleotides not matched to a gene: 7. CDR3 length: 12 residues. The CDR3 sequence: CASIPDRETQYF. CDR3 nucleotide sequence: TGCGCCAGCATCCCAGACAGGGAAACCCAGTACTTC.

The chain carries TRBV21-1 and TRBJ2-7. TRBV21-1 is a recognized pseudogene. The CDR3 spans 12 residues. The CDR3: CASNKREYEQYF. The CDR3 nucleotides read TGTGCCAGCAACAAAAGAGAATACGAGCAGTACTTC.

J is TRBJ1-2 and V is TRBV5-6, with D uncertain. V gave up 9 bases and J gave up 5 bases, with 17 bases separating them. From germline, CDR1 is SGHDT and CDR2 YYEEEE. CDR3 length equals 13 residues. The DNA for the CDR3 is TGTGCCATCACCCCCCCAGGAGCTTATGGCTACACCTTC. It is translated as CAITPPGAYGYTF. The whole variable domain, filled in from reference TRBV5-6 and TRBJ1-2, reads DAGVTQSPTHLIKTRGQQVTLRCSPKSGHDTVSWYQQALGQGPQFIFQYYEEEERQRGNFPDRFSGHQFPNYSSELNVNALLLGDSALYLCAITPPGAYGYTFGSGTRLTVV.

Turning to this clonotype: At one end, the junction sequence differs from germline, possibly due to a read error. The chain couples TRBV12-3 or TRBV12-4 to TRBJ2-3, with TRBD2 as a possible D gene (6 bases). This CDR3 has 15 residues. Written as DNA, the CDR3 is TGTGCTAGCAGTTTCCTATCGGGAGCAACAGATACGCAGTATTTT. Translated, it gives CASSFLSGATDTQYF.

In regard to this clonotype: It is likely a read error, because the conserved phenylalanine at the end of the CDR3 is missing. The chain couples TRBV6-5 to TRBJ1-6; a possible D gene is TRBD1 (5 bases). Per germline, CDR1 MNHEY and CDR2 SVGAGI. The CDR3 length is 14 residues. CDR3 region: CASSYGAYNSSLHI. The CDR3 region has the DNA TGTGCCAGTAGTTACGGGGCTTATAATTCATCCCTCCACATT.

This clonotype was observed once. CDR3 bases: TGTACAAGCAGCTTAAATTCAGAGTACCACGAGCAGTACTTC. Translating it yields CTSSLNSEYHEQYF. The gene calls are TRBV7-9 and TRBJ2-7; no definite D call. Germline CDR1 and CDR2: SEHNR and FQNEAQ (reference sequence). This CDR3 comprises 14 residues. Based on the CDR3 plus reference TRBV7-9 and TRBJ2-7, the full variable domain is DTGVSQNPRHKITKRGQNVTFRCDPISEHNRLYWYRQTLGQGPEFLTYFQNEAQLEKSRLLSDRFSAERPKGSFSTLEIQRTEQGDSAMYLCTSSLNSEYHEQYFGPGTRLTVT.

About this clonotype itself: Mismatch with germline at one junction end may stem from a read error. J is TRBJ2-1 and V is TRBV10-1, with 8 bases matching TRBD2. CDR3 length: 13 residues. The germline gives CDR1 WNHNN, CDR2 SYGVQD (reference sequence). The CDR3 DNA sequence: TGCGACACGAGGACTAGCAAGTACAATGTGCAGTTCTTC. Its translation is CDTRTSKYNVQFF.

This clonotype was found once. This likely comes from a read error, as the CDR3 has no conserved phenylalanine or tryptophan at its end. The DNA is omitted, as the CDR3 cannot be located on it reliably, and the CDR3 follows TCRdb's listing. The rearrangement uses TRBV11-2 and TRBJ2-1; the table's TRBD2 call for D was not verified on the DNA. The CDR3 region is 14 residues in length, termini included. Germline V CDR1 and CDR2: SGHAT, FQNNGV. CDR3 amino acids: CASQKWQGGNEQLL.

The chain recombines TRBV12-3 or TRBV12-4 with TRBJ1-1, with D uncertain. Deletions cut 9 bases from V and 1 base from J, with 12 bases between. The CDR3 runs 13 residues. This CDR3 is CARTRIGNTEAFF. DNA of the CDR3: TGTGCCAGGACCCGAATAGGGAACACTGAAGCTTTCTTT.